The rows below give T cell receptor beta chains drawn from one sample of a study of cytomegalovirus exposure and HLA in healthy donors. Some clones are missing from TCRdb's copy, which holds only in-frame ones; the method was immunoSEQ multiplex PCR. The table lists fewer than 200,000 clones, roughly 84% of them singletons. Sequenced sample: PBMCs. These receptors all stem from a girl in the first two years of life in good health and CMV-seronegative. Both conserved end residues are part of each CDR3. Each record gives: J gene, clone size, D gene, V gene, CDR3 DNA, CDR3 protein. D genes are given only for firm matches. The size of a clone is reported for some rows only, either as once, few or many, or as a class for expanded clones.

TRBJ2-5,.,TRBD2,TRBV4-1,TGCGCCAGCAGCCATAGCGGGGCGGGGAATCGTGACCAAGAGACCCAGTACTTC,CASSHSGAGNRDQETQYF
TRBJ1-2,.,TRBD1,TRBV6-1,TGTGCCAGCAGAGAAGGACAGGGGGCTAGCTACACCTTC,CASREGQGASYTF
TRBJ2-1,.,TRBD2,TRBV25-1,TGTGCCAGCAGTGCCTCGGGAGCGGGAGGGAACTACAATGAGCAGTTCTTC,CASSASGAGGNYNEQFF
TRBJ2-3,.,.,TRBV19,TGTGCCAGTAATGACAGGTCTAGCACAGATACGCAGTATTTT,CASNDRSSTDTQYF
TRBJ2-7,once,.,TRBV7-2,TGTGCCAGCAGCTTAATACCCGACCAGGCGTACGAGCAGTACTTC,CASSLIPDQAYEQYF
TRBJ2-7,.,TRBD2,TRBV7-2,TGTGCCAGCAGCGCCGGGACTAGCGGGCTGTACGAGCAGTACTTC,CASSAGTSGLYEQYF
TRBJ1-1,.,.,TRBV7-8,TGTGCCAGCAGCTTCTCTGCGGGCAGGATGAACACTGAAGCTTTCTTT,CASSFSAGRMNTEAFF
TRBJ1-2,.,TRBD1,TRBV9,TGTGCCAGCAGCGCCTGGGACAGAAACTACACCTTC,CASSAWDRNYTF
TRBJ1-1,.,.,TRBV6-5,TGTGCCAGCAGTCGGGGAGGGGACACTGAAGCTTTCTTT,CASSRGGDTEAFF
TRBJ1-2,.,.,TRBV2,TGTGCCAGCAGTCTCCCCCGGTACAACTATGGCTACACCTTC,CASSLPRYNYGYTF
TRBJ1-2,.,TRBD1,TRBV30,TGTGCCTGGATCGTGCTCCGGACAGGGGCGAGTGGCTACACCTTC,CAWIVLRTGASGYTF
TRBJ2-1,.,.,TRBV7-9,TGTGCCAGCAGCTATCGGGTTGGGTATGAGCAGTTCTTC,CASSYRVGYEQFF
TRBJ2-3,.,.,TRBV9,TGTGCCAGCAGCGTAGGCGGCACAGATACGCAGTATTTT,CASSVGGTDTQYF
TRBJ2-1,.,.,TRBV13,TGTGCCAGCAGATTCGTACTAGCCGACCAGATGGGTGAGCAGTTCTTC,CASRFVLADQMGEQFF
TRBJ1-1,.,.,TRBV6-5,TGTGCCAGCAGGGTGACAGTGAACACTGAAGCTTTCTTT,CASRVTVNTEAFF
TRBJ2-7,.,.,TRBV18,TGTGCCAGCTCACCGGGACAAACGCTCTACGAGCAGTACTTC,CASSPGQTLYEQYF
TRBJ1-1,.,.,TRBV7-9,TGTGCCAGCAGTCTGGGGGGGTTAACTGAAGCTTTCTTT,CASSLGGLTEAFF
TRBJ2-3,.,TRBD1,TRBV5-6,TGTGCCAGCAGCTTGGTTACAGGGGGGAAAGATACGCAGTATTTT,CASSLVTGGKDTQYF